Given below is one T cell receptor (beta chain) in context. The CDR3 spans 15 residues. V gave up 6 bases and J gave up 1 base; unmatched junction bases: 4. From germline, CDR1 is SGHNT and CDR2 YENEEA. This entry is derived from a study of blood T cell repertoires in COVID-19. In the study's own analysis: Reference gene primer amplification gave estimated nucleated cell counts. Data came from immunoSEQ multiplex PCR; TCRdb stores just in-frame clones and leaves some out. V and J calls plus clone size are reproduced from that table; the DNA served to infer D and trimming. Seen here are tens of thousands of clones, 82% observed once, and the top ten hold approximately 15%.

The sequence was collected from a woman of 80 years or more with acute or convalescent COVID-19. The chain links TRBV11-3 to TRBJ1-5; 9 bases agree with TRBD1. Sequenced input: peripheral blood. The CDR3 DNA reads TGTGCCAGCAGATATACAGGGGGCAGCAATCAGCCCCAGCATTTT. Protein sequence: CASRYTGGSNQPQHF.